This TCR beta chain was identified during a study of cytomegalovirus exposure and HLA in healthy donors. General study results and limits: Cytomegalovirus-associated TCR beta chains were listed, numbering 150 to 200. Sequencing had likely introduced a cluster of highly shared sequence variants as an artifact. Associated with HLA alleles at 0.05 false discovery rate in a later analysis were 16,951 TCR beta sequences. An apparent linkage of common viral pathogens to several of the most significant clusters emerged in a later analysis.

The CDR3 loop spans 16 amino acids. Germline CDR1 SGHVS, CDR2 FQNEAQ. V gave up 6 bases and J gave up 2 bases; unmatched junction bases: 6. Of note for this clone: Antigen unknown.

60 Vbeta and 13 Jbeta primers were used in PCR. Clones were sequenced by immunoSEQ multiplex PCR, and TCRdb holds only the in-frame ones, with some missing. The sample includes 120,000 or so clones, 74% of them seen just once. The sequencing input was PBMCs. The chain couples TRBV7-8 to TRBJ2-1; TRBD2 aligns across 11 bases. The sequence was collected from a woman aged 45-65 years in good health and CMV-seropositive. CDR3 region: CASSRKTSGTYNEQFF. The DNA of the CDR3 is TGTGCCAGCAGTCGTAAGACTAGCGGGACCTACAATGAGCAGTTCTTC.